This note documents a single T cell receptor beta chain sequence. The antigen it recognizes is unknown. No base qualities exist here, and no much larger clone lies one base off it. The collaborating institutions used their own protocols to collect whole blood in K2EDTA tubes. For TCRbeta analysis, collaborator samples were shipped as frozen whole blood, as isolated PBMCs, or as DNA extracted from either sample type. The entry originates in a study of blood T cell repertoires in COVID-19 (TCRdb year 2020). With respect to the entire study: Samples from collaborators originated in the United States, Italy and Spain and spanned both the acute and convalescent phases of COVID-19. The prospective study material was composed of cDNA or gDNA derived from T cells, B-cell-depleted T cells, or PBMCs. The dataset comprised deeply sampled blood TCRbeta repertoires from subjects exposed to, actively infected with, or recovered from COVID-19. The repertoires were released in a freely available public database meant as a resource for research on the immune response to SARS-CoV-2. The samples were drawn from two sources: the first 160 participants of the ongoing ImmuneRACE study, and over 1,000 subjects contributed by 6 global collaborators. A de-identified subject ID, COVID-19 status, age in years and sex were almost always included in the sample metadata. HLA class I and class II types, where available, came from metadata supplied by the sample provider rather than from assay-based typing.

The CDR1 and CDR2 encoded by the germline V gene (reference sequence) are GTSNPN and SVGIG. Trimmed from V: 1 base; trimmed from J: 8 bases; junction bases lacking a gene match: 7. From cysteine to phenylalanine, the CDR3 is 13 amino acids long. Here the CDR3 DNA is all that survives: 39 bases in frame from base 1. TCRbeta CDR3 regions were amplified from genomic DNA using the immunoSEQ Assay, a bias-controlled multiplex PCR. The original pipeline was this. Nucleated cell counts per sample were estimated from amplification of reference gene primers within the assay. Sequence reads were collapsed and filtered to measure the absolute abundance of every unique TCRbeta CDR3 rearrangement. For each sample, productive Simpson clonality was calculated by taking the square root of Simpson's diversity index across productive rearrangements. Imported from immuneACCESS, the table was reduced by TCRdb to in-frame sequences with V and J called. These copies leave out some clones; in studies compared against another copy, an unresolved V gene accounts for under half, and the cause of the remainder is not known. V, J and clone size were drawn from that table, and D and trimming were deduced from the DNA. For this sample the table gives about 74,000 clones, of which about nine tenths were detected only once. 6% to 7.5% of the sample goes to the ten largest clones.

The investigation overall reported the following: The amount of clinical and demographic metadata varied by source and participant and was provided uncurated.

The sequence derives from an elderly woman with acute or convalescent COVID-19. The rearrangement combines TRBV30 with TRBJ1-2; 7 of the junction bases match TRBD1. Input material: peripheral blood. The sequence in DNA is TGTGCCTGGAGTGGACAGGGAACGCGGGGCTACACCTTC. It translates as CAWSGQGTRGYTF.